This T cell receptor (beta chain) stems from a study of beta chain features in type 1 diabetes. The trim removed 6 bases at V and 6 bases at J, leaving 9 bases unmatched. The CDR3 contains 14 residues. Germline V gene lookup returns CDR1 SQVTM and CDR2 ANQGSEA. This clone has more than one count but fewer than ten. Its antigen is unidentified. Study conclusions and caveats: Reduced insertions and increased deletions marked VDJ junctions in type 1 diabetes patients. Any HLA effect on TCRB rearrangement was left unresolved by small sub-analyses.

Investigators reverse transcribed all isolated RNA, so they sequenced expressed TCRB transcripts. Sequencing used immunoSEQ multiplex PCR; TCRdb keeps in-frame clones, though not all of them. The profile covers 430,000 or so clones, with roughly an eighth appearing a single time and approximately 0.045% taken by the ten largest. Sequencing was carried out using naive CD4+ T cells from blood. This receptor was identified in a woman between 18 and 29 years old in good health. The V gene is TRBV29-1, the J gene TRBJ2-2; 8 bases line up with TRBD1. The chain's CDR3 is CSVLGQGAAGELFF. The DNA of the CDR3 is TGCAGCGTACTCGGGCAGGGGGCCGCCGGGGAGCTGTTTTTT.